This T cell receptor beta chain is drawn from a study of cytomegalovirus exposure and HLA in healthy donors. The CDR3 totals 16 residues. V was pared by 4 bases and J by 0 bases, with 6 bases of the junction left unmatched. Germline V lookup: CDR1 MNHEY, CDR2 SMNVEV (reference sequence). This PCR relied on a set of 60 Vbeta primers and 13 Jbeta primers. The protocol was immunoSEQ multiplex PCR, while the TCRdb copy is restricted to in-frame clones and leaves out a portion. The table shows 150,000 to 200,000 clones, with 79% occurring only once. The rearrangement uses TRBV27 and TRBJ1-1; TRBD1 matches 9 bases. The sample consisted of PBMCs. This clonotype was obtained from a woman in her 50s in good health and CMV-seronegative. The DNA for the CDR3 is TGTGCCAGCAGTTCGACAGGGGGAGGGGTGAACACTGAAGCTTTCTTT. The encoded protein is CASSSTGGGVNTEAFF.